Each of the 32 T cell receptor beta chains below was sequenced from the same sample in a study of chemoradiotherapy in HPV16-positive cancers. TCRdb's table, derived via immunoSEQ multiplex PCR, lists solely in-frame clones and lacks some. The sample consists of about 53,000 clones, about 92% of them appearing once. The specimen was blood, collected from a patient who underwent chemoradiotherapy. These receptors were taken from a human donor with HPV-associated anogenital cancer.

This sequence joins TRBV7-2 and TRBJ2-1; TRBD1 or TRBD2 may be the D gene (6 bases each). The CDR3 is made up of 15 amino acids. V was shortened by 3 bases and J by 2 bases, with 11 bases between the two germline ends. Germline CDR1 reads SGHTA; CDR2 reads FQGNSA. The CDR3 sequence: CASSFKGGPYNEQFF. The CDR3 DNA is TGTGCCAGCAGCTTTAAGGGGGGCCCCTACAATGAGCAGTTCTTC.

The chain uses TRBV6-1 and TRBJ2-7; 9 nucleotides line up with TRBD1. The ends lost 6 bases at V and 2 bases at J; junction bases unmatched: 5. The CDR3 totals 14 residues. Germline V gives CDR1 MNHNS, CDR2 SASEGT. For the CDR3, the DNA is TGTGCCAGCAGAAAACAGGGGGCGACCTACGAGCAGTACTTC. This translates into CASRKQGATYEQYF.

CDR3 region: CASSLSTGLLNEQFF. The CDR3 DNA follows: TGTGCCAGCAGCTTATCGACAGGGCTCCTGAATGAGCAGTTCTTC. The gene calls are TRBV7-3 and TRBJ2-1, with TRBD1 matching over 7 bases. CDR3 length: 15 amino acids. V shed 2 bases, J shed 7 bases, and the junction held 8 bases outside the gene matches. The germline V gene encodes CDR1 SGHTA and CDR2 FQGTGA.

The chain uses TRBV13 and TRBJ2-7; 9 bases line up with TRBD2. There are 16 residues in the CDR3. Germline-derived CDR1 and CDR2 are PRHDT and FYEKMQ (reference sequence). V trimming: 4 bases; J trimming: 3 bases; junction bases outside the gene matches: 10. CDR3 sequence reads: CASSSALTSGDYEQYF. The CDR3, as DNA: TGTGCCAGCAGCTCCGCCTTGACTAGCGGAGACTACGAGCAGTACTTC.

The chain carries TRBV7-2 and TRBJ1-3; D is ambiguous. This CDR3 has 15 residues. Germline CDR1 SGHTA, CDR2 FQGNSA. The V and J ends lost 2 bases and 0 bases respectively, with 8 bases between them. CDR3 DNA sequence: TGTGCCAGCAGCTTAACCCCCAACTCTGGAAACACCATATATTTT. This encodes CASSLTPNSGNTIYF. Drawing the rest from reference TRBV7-2 and TRBJ1-3, the complete variable domain is GAGVSQSPSNKVTEKGKDVELRCDPISGHTALYWYRQSLGQGLEFLIYFQGNSAPDKSGLPSDRFSAERTGGSVSTLTIQRTQQEDSAVYLCASSLTPNSGNTIYFGEGSWLTVV.

For the CDR3, the DNA is TGTGCCAGTAGTTGGACCGGGGGCACCTTTGACTATGGCTACACCTTC. As protein: CASSWTGGTFDYGYTF. J is TRBJ1-2 and V is TRBV19; maybe TRBD1 (6 bases). Germline assignment: CDR1 LNHDA and CDR2 SQIVND (reference sequence). Trimming took off 5 bases at V and 3 bases at J, with 19 bases between the two ends. The CDR3 totals 16 residues.

The chain has TRBV27 and TRBJ2-7; D might be TRBD2 (6 bases). The CDR3 is 14 residues long. The V gene's germline CDR1 is MNHEY and CDR2 SMNVEV (reference sequence). V was clipped by 8 bases and J by 2 bases, with 16 bases between them. The DNA for the CDR3 is TGTGCCAGCTATTCGGGGACTGGAGCCTACGAGCAGTACTTC. Amino acids: CASYSGTGAYEQYF.

The chain links TRBV25-1 to TRBJ1-1; 7 bases fit TRBD1. CDR1 and CDR2 (germline): MGHDK, SYGVNS. CDR3 length: 14 amino acids. The V and J ends lost 6 bases and 4 bases, in that order; junction bases with no gene match: 8. The DNA for the CDR3 is TGTGCCAGCAGCCCCAGGGGGGCGGGCACTGAAGCTTTCTTT. Translated: CASSPRGAGTEAFF.

The chain carries TRBV5-6 and TRBJ2-7; 12 positions match TRBD1. CDR3 length equals 16 residues. V shed 4 bases and J 5 bases; nucleotides not matched to a gene: 10. Germline lookup yields CDR1 SGHDT and CDR2 YYEEEE. CDR3 in amino acids: CASSRDPGQGAHEQYF. In DNA, the CDR3 is TGTGCCAGCAGCCGAGATCCGGGACAGGGGGCGCACGAGCAGTACTTC.

The genes are TRBV6-1 and TRBJ1-2; D is possibly TRBD1 (5 bases). Trimming pared 0 bases from V and 5 bases from J, leaving 10 bases between. CDR1 is MNHNS and CDR2 is SASEGT in the germline V gene. The CDR3 is 14 residues long. CDR3: CASSEAGREYGYTF. CDR3 in DNA: TGTGCCAGCAGTGAAGCGGGCAGGGAGTATGGCTACACCTTC.

In this sample, this clone turned up a few times. The chain employs TRBV7-9 and TRBJ1-5; unclear D gene. V dropped 0 bases and J dropped 1 base, with 13 bases sitting between them. The CDR3 contains 17 residues. The germline V gene has CDR1 SEHNR and CDR2 FQNEAQ (reference sequence). CDR3 protein: CASSLAGGLGSNQPQHF. CDR3 sequence (DNA): TGTGCCAGCAGCTTAGCAGGAGGCCTCGGAAGCAATCAGCCCCAGCATTTT.

The CDR3 bases are TGTGCCAGCAGCGCGGTTTGGGGTGGGAACACTGAAGCTTTCTTT. It codes for CASSAVWGGNTEAFF. The V and J genes are TRBV9 and TRBJ1-1; D remains ambiguous. Germline CDR1 and CDR2: SGDLS and YYNGEE. There are 15 residues in the CDR3. Trimming left V 3 bases short and J 1 base short, with 13 bases between. Variable domain in full (rest from reference TRBV9 and TRBJ1-1): DSGVTQTPKHLITATGQRVTLRCSPRSGDLSVYWYQQSLDQGLQFLIQYYNGEERAKGNILERFSAQQFPDLHSELNLSSLELGDSALYFCASSAVWGGNTEAFFGQGTRLTVV.

The J gene is TRBJ1-2, the V gene TRBV15; 7 nucleotides agree with TRBD1. The CDR3 spans 14 residues. Trimming cost V 3 bases and J 0 bases; bases outside gene matches: 1. Germline assignment: CDR1 LNHNV and CDR2 YYDKDF (reference sequence). The CDR3, as DNA: TGTGCCACCAGCAGCGACAGGGCTAACTATGGCTACACCTTC. Residues: CATSSDRANYGYTF.

V is TRBV5-4 and J is TRBJ2-3; TRBD1 matches 7 bases. V was clipped by 4 bases and J by 2 bases; unmatched bases: 4. CDR1 and CDR2 from the germline V gene are SGHNT and YYREEE (reference sequence). This CDR3 spans 14 amino acids. In DNA form, the CDR3 reads TGTGCCAGCAGCCCCGGGACAGACACAGATACGCAGTATTTT. Translated: CASSPGTDTDTQYF.

The chain recombines TRBV7-8 with TRBJ2-7, with 8 bases that match TRBD2. V lost 6 bases and J lost 2; bases outside the gene matches: 6. The CDR3 is 14 amino acids. CDR1 is SGHVS and CDR2 is FQNEAQ in the germline V gene. This CDR3 reads CASRRTSLAYEQYF. CDR3 coding DNA: TGTGCCAGCAGACGGACTAGCCTTGCCTACGAGCAGTACTTC.

The V call is TRBV7-2, the J call TRBJ1-5; D is unclear. Germline V gene data show CDR1 as SGHTA and CDR2 as FQGNSA. The V and J ends lost 3 bases and 0 bases respectively, with 3 bases between them. This CDR3 is 13 amino acids long. In DNA form, the CDR3 reads TGTGCCAGCAGCTTGGATAGCAATCAGCCCCAGCATTTT. Translated, it gives CASSLDSNQPQHF.

The rearrangement joins TRBV6-6 to TRBJ2-7, with D maybe TRBD1 (5 bases). The CDR3 has 14 amino acids. The ends were cut back, 2 bases at V and 6 bases at J, with 14 bases in the middle. The germline V gene has CDR1 MNHNY and CDR2 SVGAGI (reference sequence). In DNA form, the CDR3 reads TGTGCCAGCAGTTACGGGGCCCGAAAGGGCGAGCAGTACTTC. Translation gives CASSYGARKGEQYF.

The V and J genes are TRBV2 and TRBJ1-6, with D perhaps matching TRBD1 (5 bases). The CDR3 runs to 12 residues. The V gene's germline CDR1 is SNHLY and CDR2 FYNNEI. V was shortened by 6 bases and J by 15 bases, with 15 bases between the two germline ends. CDR3 protein: CASSEWGNSLHF. The CDR3 DNA sequence: TGTGCCAGCAGCGAGTGGGGGAACAGCCTCCACTTT.

J is TRBJ1-4 and V is TRBV19, with 7 bases lining up with TRBD1. The CDR3 has 15 amino acids. Germline CDR1 LNHDA, CDR2 SQIVND (reference sequence). V shed 4 bases and J 0 bases; nucleotides not matched to a gene: 2. The CDR3 DNA sequence: TGTGCCAGTAGTACACAGGGGACAACTAATGAAAAACTGTTTTTT. It specifies CASSTQGTTNEKLFF.

This chain uses TRBV18 with TRBJ1-1; no firm D call. This CDR3 comprises 16 residues. Trimming removed 1 base at V and 4 bases at J, with 16 bases between. CDR1 and CDR2 (germline): KGHSH, LQKENI. DNA of the CDR3: TGTGCCAGCTCACCACAACCCTACACGGGGTCCACTGAAGCTTTCTTT. As protein: CASSPQPYTGSTEAFF. The whole variable domain, filled in from reference TRBV18 and TRBJ1-1, reads NAGVMQNPRHLVRRRGQEARLRCSPMKGHSHVYWYRQLPEEGLKFMVYLQKENIIDESGMPKERFSAEFPKEGPSILRIQQVVRGDSAAYFCASSPQPYTGSTEAFFGQGTRLTVV.

The genes are TRBV15 and TRBJ1-3; no firm D call. This CDR3 contains 16 residues. Germline V lookup: CDR1 LNHNV, CDR2 YYDKDF (reference sequence). The V end was cut by 3 bases, the J end by 2 bases, with 14 bases between. CDR3 amino acids: CATSSRLDRPGNTIYF. The CDR3 nucleotides read TGTGCCACCAGCAGCCGATTGGACCGACCTGGAAACACCATATATTTT.

Here the CDR3 reads CASSQSDRGGNQPQHF. The CDR3 nucleotides read TGTGCCAGCTCGCAATCGGACAGGGGTGGCAATCAGCCCCAGCATTTT. V and J are TRBV18 and TRBJ1-5, with TRBD1 matching over 9 bases. CDR1 and CDR2 (germline): KGHSH, LQKENI. The CDR3 consists of 16 residues. V was clipped by 6 bases and J by 2 bases; unmatched bases: 8. The variable domain in full, with the rest retrieved from reference TRBV18 and TRBJ1-5, is NAGVMQNPRHLVRRRGQEARLRCSPMKGHSHVYWYRQLPEEGLKFMVYLQKENIIDESGMPKERFSAEFPKEGPSILRIQQVVRGDSAAYFCASSQSDRGGNQPQHFGDGTRLSIL.

The chain has TRBV9 and TRBJ2-7; 10 positions match TRBD1. Germline V lookup: CDR1 SGDLS, CDR2 YYNGEE. V was clipped by 7 bases and J by 3 bases; unmatched bases: 4. This CDR3 region has 13 residues. This CDR3 reads CASQRDRGYEQYF. CDR3 DNA sequence: TGTGCCAGCCAACGGGACAGGGGCTACGAGCAGTACTTC. Drawing the rest from reference TRBV9 and TRBJ2-7, the complete variable domain is DSGVTQTPKHLITATGQRVTLRCSPRSGDLSVYWYQQSLDQGLQFLIQYYNGEERAKGNILERFSAQQFPDLHSELNLSSLELGDSALYFCASQRDRGYEQYFGPGTRLTVT.

This chain links TRBV14 with TRBJ1-2, with TRBD1 matching 9 bases. The V gene end was trimmed by 3 bases and the J gene end by 8 bases; junction bases not matched to a gene: 4. Per the germline V gene, CDR1 is SGHDN and CDR2 is FVKESK. This CDR3 comprises 13 residues. CDR3 amino acids: CASSHTGGGGYTF. CDR3 DNA sequence: TGTGCCAGCAGCCACACAGGGGGCGGCGGCTACACCTTC.

The CDR3 DNA follows: TGTGCCAGCAGCGCGGGACCAAATCAAGAGACCCAGTACTTC. Its translation: CASSAGPNQETQYF. The chain employs TRBV11-3 and TRBJ2-5; weak D call: TRBD2 (6 bases). V was trimmed by 5 bases and J by 2 bases, leaving 12 bases between them. The germline V gene encodes CDR1 SGHNT and CDR2 YENEEA. CDR3 length: 14 residues.

The chain recombines TRBV7-9 with TRBJ2-5, with D perhaps matching TRBD2 (5 bases). Germline V gives CDR1 SEHNR, CDR2 FQNEAQ (reference sequence). The length of the CDR3 is 15 residues. V lost 5 bases, J lost 1 base, and 14 bases lay in between. In nucleotides, the CDR3 is TGTGCCAGCAGCCACTCGGGGTCAGTCCAAGAGACCCAGTACTTC. Its translation: CASSHSGSVQETQYF.

The chain combines TRBV6-4 with TRBJ1-5, with D tentatively TRBD1 (5 bases). With 6 bases removed from V and 11 bases from J, the gap between germline ends came to 11 bases. Germline values: CDR1 MRHNA, CDR2 SNTAGT. The CDR3 has 11 residues. CDR3: CASRYWGAQHF. CDR3 bases: TGTGCCAGCAGATACTGGGGGGCCCAGCATTTT.

The V call is TRBV7-6, the J call TRBJ1-2; no reliable D call. Germline loops: CDR1 SGHVS, CDR2 FNYEAQ. The length of the CDR3 is 15 residues. Trimming pared 2 bases from V and 4 bases from J, leaving 14 bases between. For the CDR3, the DNA is TGTGCCAGCAGCTTAACAGCAGGAGAGGGCTATGGCTACACCTTC. Encoded protein: CASSLTAGEGYGYTF.

J is TRBJ2-7 and V is TRBV9; 7 bases are shared with TRBD2. The CDR3 extends over 13 amino acids. The ends lost 3 bases at V and 5 bases at J; junction bases unmatched: 5. Per the germline V gene, CDR1 is SGDLS and CDR2 is YYNGEE. The CDR3 here is CASSGSGRNEQYF. The CDR3 region has the DNA TGTGCCAGCAGCGGCTCCGGGAGGAACGAGCAGTACTTC.

V and J are TRBV5-6 and TRBJ2-3; 13 positions agree with TRBD2. Germline trimming cut 2 bases from V and 2 bases from J; bases unmatched to any gene: 5. Germline loops: CDR1 SGHDT, CDR2 YYEEEE. This CDR3 contains 17 residues. CDR3 in amino acids: CASSFPGLAGNTDTQYF. CDR3 DNA sequence: TGTGCCAGCAGCTTCCCGGGACTAGCGGGGAACACAGATACGCAGTATTTT.

The V gene is TRBV4-3, the J gene TRBJ1-2, with D perhaps matching TRBD1 (6 bases). The V gene lost 0 bases and the J gene lost 8 bases, with 13 bases spanning the gap. The CDR3 has 14 residues. In germline, CDR1 is LGHNA, CDR2 YSLEER. The CDR3 is CASSQDQGLGGYTF. CDR3 coding DNA: TGCGCCAGCAGCCAAGATCAGGGGTTAGGGGGCTACACCTTC.

V and J are TRBV4-2 and TRBJ1-6; the D is unclear. V gave up 1 base and J gave up 7 bases, with 8 bases separating them. Germline loops: CDR1 LGHNA, CDR2 YNFKEQ. The CDR3 totals 14 residues. CDR3 sequence (DNA): TGTGCCAGCAGCCAAGCCATGTGGAATTCACCCCTCCACTTT. Translated: CASSQAMWNSPLHF.